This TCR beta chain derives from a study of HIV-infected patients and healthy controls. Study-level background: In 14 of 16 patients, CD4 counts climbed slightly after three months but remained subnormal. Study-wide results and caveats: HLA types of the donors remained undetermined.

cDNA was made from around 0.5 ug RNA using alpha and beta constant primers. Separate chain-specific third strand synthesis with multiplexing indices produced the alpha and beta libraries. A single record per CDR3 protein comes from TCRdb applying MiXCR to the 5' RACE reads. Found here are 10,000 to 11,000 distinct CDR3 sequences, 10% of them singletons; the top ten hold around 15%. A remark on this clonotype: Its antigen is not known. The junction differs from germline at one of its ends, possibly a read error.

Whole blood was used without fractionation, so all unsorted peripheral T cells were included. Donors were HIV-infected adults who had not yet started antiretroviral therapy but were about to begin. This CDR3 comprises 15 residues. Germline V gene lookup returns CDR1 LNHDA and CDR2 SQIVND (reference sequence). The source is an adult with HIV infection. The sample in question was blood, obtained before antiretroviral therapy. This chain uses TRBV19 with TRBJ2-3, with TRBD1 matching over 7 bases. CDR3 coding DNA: TGTGCCAGTAGTCGGACAGGATCTAGCACAGATGCGCAGTATTTT. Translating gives CASSRTGSSTDAQYF.